The TCR beta chain under discussion was sequenced for a study of T cell changes during pregnancy in multiple sclerosis. Germline CDR1 SNHLY, CDR2 FYNNEI. With V trimmed by 3 bases and J by 1 base, 3 bases remained unmatched. The length of the CDR3 is 14 residues. Using immunoSEQ multiplex PCR, the repertoire was profiled, and TCRdb retains in-frame clones only, with some absent. The repertoire includes approximately 70,000 clones, around 90% of them detected once, and 1.2% to 1.5% sits in the top ten. This clone was seen just once. The receptor's source is a female donor in good health, enrolled as a control in a pregnancy study. This rearrangement joins TRBV2 to TRBJ2-7; TRBD1 agrees at 7 bases. The sequencing used peripheral blood, collected in the second trimester of pregnancy. CDR3 DNA sequence: TGTGCCAGCAGTGATAGGACAGGATCCTACGAGCAGTACTTC. Protein product: CASSDRTGSYEQYF.